Below are 26 T cell receptor beta chains sequenced from a single sample in a study of CD8+ T cells in alopecia areata. As for treatment: oral pan-JAK inhibitor, 5-10 mg twice daily. Sequencing relied on a cDNA template that was reverse transcribed from extracted RNA. The data were produced by immunoSEQ multiplex PCR, yet TCRdb's version contains in-frame clones alone and is incomplete. The sample gives roughly 200,000 clones, 40% to 55% of which show up once; over 2% is in the top ten. Sequences were derived from CD4+ T cells sorted from blood, sampled at roughly week 36, from a patient treated with tofacitinib. Source of these receptors: a human donor with alopecia areata.

The gene calls are TRBV7-8 and TRBJ2-5; 12 bases agree with TRBD2. Looked up from germline, CDR1 is SGHVS and CDR2 is FQNEAQ. V shed 5 bases and J 5 bases; nucleotides not matched to a gene: 9. The CDR3 runs 16 residues. The CDR3 region is CASSPGLAGFGETQYF. The DNA of the CDR3 is TGTGCCAGCAGCCCGGGACTAGCGGGCTTCGGGGAGACCCAGTACTTC.

The chain has TRBV7-9 and TRBJ1-1; possibly TRBD1 for D (5 bases). The germline V and J ends were trimmed by 2 bases and 6 bases, with 16 bases remaining between them. This CDR3 spans 15 amino acids. Germline CDR1 and CDR2: SEHNR and FQNEAQ (reference sequence). The CDR3 protein is CASSLRGQGYAEAFF. CDR3 sequence (DNA): TGTGCCAGCAGCTTAAGAGGGCAGGGATATGCTGAAGCTTTCTTT.

The chain is built from TRBV29-1 and TRBJ2-3, with D possibly being TRBD1 (6 bases). V lost 3 bases, J lost 1 base, and 8 bases lay in between. The CDR3 has 13 amino acids. CDR1 and CDR2 (germline): SQVTM, ANQGSEA. The CDR3 reads CSVETGGTDTQYF. CDR3 bases: TGCAGCGTTGAGACAGGAGGCACAGATACGCAGTATTTT.

The chain couples TRBV23-1 to TRBJ2-7; possibly TRBD1 for D (6 bases). TRBV23-1 is assigned to the ORF class and has an uncertain function. There are 16 residues in the CDR3. V was cut by 5 bases and J by 4 bases, with 21 bases left in between. CDR3 nucleotide sequence: TGCGCCAGCAGTGACGGACAGCCGCGCGAACGATACGAGCAGTACTTC. Protein product: CASSDGQPRERYEQYF.

The chain has TRBV29-1 and TRBJ2-1; possible D gene TRBD1, 6 bases. This CDR3 comprises 11 residues. CDR1 is SQVTM, CDR2 ANQGSEA, per germline. V was clipped by 7 bases and J by 5 bases, with 9 bases between them. This CDR3 reads CSGNRDNEQFF. CDR3 nucleotide sequence: TGCAGCGGCAACAGGGACAATGAGCAGTTCTTC.

V usage is TRBV19 and J usage is TRBJ2-1, with 10 bases identical to TRBD2. The V gene end was trimmed by 5 bases and the J gene end by 7 bases; junction bases not matched to a gene: 17. Germline V gives CDR1 LNHDA, CDR2 SQIVND (reference sequence). The CDR3 extends over 18 amino acids. The CDR3 sequence: CASSSPFRSGRARNEQFF. For the CDR3, the DNA is TGTGCCAGTAGTTCCCCCTTCAGAAGCGGGAGGGCCAGAAATGAGCAGTTCTTC.

This clone was seen a few times. This sequence joins TRBV30 and TRBJ1-5; no clear D gene. Between the trimmed V and J ends, which lost 5 bases and 4 bases, there was a span of 9 bases. The CDR3 has 12 amino acids. Germline V gives CDR1 GTSNPN, CDR2 SVGIG (reference sequence). The CDR3 coding sequence is TGTGCCTGGGGTCACAGTAATCAGCCCCAGCATTTT. Protein product: CAWGHSNQPQHF.

Written as DNA, the CDR3 is TGCGCCAGCAGCTTGGCAGGACAGGGGGCGTACGAGCAGTACTTC. Translation gives CASSLAGQGAYEQYF. The chain is built from TRBV5-1 and TRBJ2-7, with TRBD1 matching 11 bases. From germline, CDR1 is SGHRS and CDR2 YFSETQ. V shed 0 bases and J 4 bases; nucleotides not matched to a gene: 3. This CDR3 region has 15 residues.

J is TRBJ1-2 and V is TRBV25-1, with D uncertain. This CDR3 has 14 amino acids. V lost 6 bases and J lost 3, with 14 bases in between. The germline V gene has CDR1 MGHDK and CDR2 SYGVNS. The CDR3 reads CASSDRPGDYGYTF. The CDR3 coding sequence is TGTGCCAGCAGCGATCGCCCGGGAGACTATGGCTACACCTTC.

The chain is built from TRBV30 and TRBJ1-5; D not certain. The CDR3 sequence is 12 residues long. Germline lookup yields CDR1 GTSNPN and CDR2 SVGIG (reference sequence). V gave up 1 base and J gave up 7 bases, with 8 bases separating them. The CDR3 here is CAWSGLRQPQHF. The CDR3 DNA is TGTGCCTGGAGTGGGCTTCGACAGCCCCAGCATTTT.

This clone was detected many times. This chain uses TRBV28 with TRBJ2-1; 10 bases are shared with TRBD1. Germline CDR1 is MDHEN and CDR2 is SYDVKM. V trimming: 5 bases; J trimming: 6 bases; junction bases outside the gene matches: 10. The CDR3 covers 16 residues. In nucleotides, the CDR3 is TGTGCCAGCAGTGGGGCCGGGACAGGGGTGGGCAATGAGCAGTTCTTC. Amino acids: CASSGAGTGVGNEQFF.

The chain links TRBV29-1 to TRBJ2-1; TRBD1 matches 9 bases. Germline V gene data show CDR1 as SQVTM and CDR2 as ANQGSEA. V lost 0 bases and J lost 12; bases outside the gene matches: 9. The CDR3 covers 14 residues. CDR3 coding DNA: TGCAGCGTTGAAGATCCGCGTAACAGGGGGCCGCAGTTCTTC. Its translation is CSVEDPRNRGPQFF.

V and J are TRBV30 and TRBJ1-1; 7 nucleotides agree with TRBD1. The length of the CDR3 is 14 residues. J lost 4 bases, V lost 3 bases, and 8 bases had no gene match. CDR1 and CDR2 from the germline V gene are GTSNPN and SVGIG (reference sequence). CDR3 nucleotides: TGTGCCTGGAGCAAGGGGGCGCGAGGCACTGAAGCTTTCTTT. Translation gives CAWSKGARGTEAFF.

For this clone: This specimen includes other DNA sequences encoding the same CDR3. The chain joins TRBV5-1 to TRBJ2-1; the D is unclear. The CDR3 consists of 11 residues. The V gene lost 4 bases and the J gene lost 3 bases, with 2 bases spanning the gap. Germline assignment: CDR1 SGHRS and CDR2 YFSETQ. The CDR3 DNA follows: TGCGCCAGCAGCCTCTACAATGAGCAGTTCTTC. Its translation is CASSLYNEQFF.

This chain joins TRBV11-2 and TRBJ2-5; a weak D match, TRBD1 (5 bases). V shed 2 bases and J shed 6 bases, with 13 bases lying between them. This CDR3 comprises 14 residues. CDR1 SGHAT and CDR2 FQNNGV come from the germline V gene. CDR3 amino acids: CASSLNGALKTQYF. DNA of the CDR3: TGTGCCAGCAGCTTAAATGGGGCCTTAAAGACCCAGTACTTC.

The J gene is TRBJ1-2, the V gene TRBV25-1; D gene unclear. CDR1 is MGHDK, CDR2 SYGVNS, per germline. The CDR3 totals 13 residues. Trimming left V 6 bases short and J 0 bases short, with 8 bases between. CDR3 bases: TGTGCCAGCAGACCCGCCTCTAACTATGGCTACACCTTC. It is translated as CASRPASNYGYTF.

The chain uses TRBV30 and TRBJ1-1, with 10 nucleotides matching TRBD1. J gave up 7 bases and V 7 bases, and 6 bases lay outside the gene matches. Germline V CDR1 and CDR2: GTSNPN, SVGIG (reference sequence). CDR3 length equals 12 residues. CDR3 residues: CASPRDRGEAFF. CDR3 in DNA: TGTGCCTCCCCGCGGGACAGGGGTGAAGCTTTCTTT.

V usage is TRBV5-1 and J usage is TRBJ2-7; D may be TRBD2 (5 bases). The CDR3 runs 13 residues. The germline CDR1 and CDR2 sequences are SGHRS and YFSETQ. The ends were cut back, 4 bases at V and 4 bases at J, with 12 bases in the middle. The CDR3 DNA sequence: TGCGCCAGCAGCGCCGGACTCGATTACGAGCAGTACTTC. Protein: CASSAGLDYEQYF.

The J gene is TRBJ2-6, the V gene TRBV4-3; no clear D. Deletions cut 3 bases from V and 0 bases from J, with 12 bases between. CDR1 and CDR2 from the germline V gene are LGHNA and YSLEER. This CDR3 spans 17 amino acids. Written as DNA, the CDR3 is TGCGCCAGCAGCCAGACCCCCAGTGCCTCTGGGGCCAACGTCCTGACTTTC. Protein: CASSQTPSASGANVLTF.

This clone was detected a few times. The chain couples TRBV5-1 to TRBJ2-1; TRBD2 might be the D (5 bases). V gave up 4 bases and J gave up 6 bases, with 8 bases separating them. Germline loops: CDR1 SGHRS, CDR2 YFSETQ. The CDR3 covers 12 residues. CDR3 bases: TGCGCCAGCAGCCGGACTGTCAATGAGCAGTTCTTC. Encoded protein: CASSRTVNEQFF.

The J gene is TRBJ1-1, the V gene TRBV7-9; D is ambiguous. There are 14 residues in the CDR3. With 5 bases removed from V and 0 bases from J, the gap between germline ends came to 10 bases. Germline V gene data show CDR1 as SEHNR and CDR2 as FQNEAQ (reference sequence). The CDR3 nucleotides are TGTGCCAGCAGCGGAAAGTTTTTGAACACTGAAGCTTTCTTT. This encodes CASSGKFLNTEAFF.

This clone was observed a handful of times. The CDR3 protein is CAWSVTSSGPLGPGEKLFF. The CDR3 DNA sequence: TGTGCCTGGAGTGTAACGTCGTCGGGGCCGCTCGGGCCGGGGGAAAAACTGTTTTTT. The rearrangement links TRBV30 to TRBJ1-4; a weak D match, TRBD1 (5 bases). V was shortened by 0 bases and J by 8 bases, with 28 bases between the two germline ends. Germline assignment: CDR1 GTSNPN and CDR2 SVGIG (reference sequence). CDR3 length: 19 residues.

This clone showed up just once. The chain links TRBV30 to TRBJ2-7; TRBD1 matches at 8 bases. V gave up 3 bases and J gave up 4 bases; unmatched junction bases: 8. Looked up from germline, CDR1 is GTSNPN and CDR2 is SVGIG (reference sequence). This CDR3 region has 14 residues. The CDR3 nucleotides are TGTGCCTGGAGGAAGGGACAGGCAAGTTACGAGCAGTACTTC. Residues: CAWRKGQASYEQYF.

A few counts support this clone. This chain joins TRBV19 and TRBJ1-2; D uncertain. The length of the CDR3 is 15 residues. Germline CDR1 reads LNHDA; CDR2 reads SQIVND (reference sequence). Trimming shortened V by 7 bases and J by 3 bases, and 18 bases separated the two germline ends. DNA for the CDR3: TGTGCCAGTACTTCCCCCAGAACTTCGGACTATGGCTACACCTTC. Translation: CASTSPRTSDYGYTF.

This chain links TRBV6-6 with TRBJ1-2; D is ambiguous. The CDR3 extends over 13 amino acids. V dropped 6 bases and J dropped 5 bases, with 13 bases sitting between them. Germline V gene data show CDR1 as MNHNY and CDR2 as SVGAGI (reference sequence). DNA of the CDR3: TGTGCCAGCAGCCATTCAGGCGATTATGGCTACACCTTC. Encoded protein: CASSHSGDYGYTF.

The chain employs TRBV5-6 and TRBJ1-1, with 7 positions matching TRBD1. The CDR3 length is 16 residues. CDR1 and CDR2 (germline): SGHDT, YYEEEE. With 4 bases clipped from V and 10 bases from J, the junction kept 19 bases outside the gene matches. The CDR3 DNA sequence: TGTGCCAGCAGCAAGCCGACAGGGAGGGTCTTCGATGGAGCTTTCTTT. This gives the protein CASSKPTGRVFDGAFF.